The rows below give T cell receptor beta chains drawn from one sample of a study of T cell responses to AZD1222 COVID-19 vaccine. Measured with immunoSEQ multiplex PCR; TCRdb has only the in-frame clones, and not every one. The sample comprises about 96,000 clones, roughly 88% of which are singletons, and roughly 24% rests with the top ten. Specimen: peripheral blood, collected on day 0 of AZD1222 vaccination. The receptors were sampled from an adult in good health. Each CDR3 is given with its conserved first and last residue. The order of the fields is V gene, J gene, clone size, D gene, CDR3 DNA, CDR3 protein. D genes are given only for firm matches. Size is omitted from some rows. Given values are once, few, many or a class for expanded clones.

TRBV18	TRBJ2-2	NA	NA	TGTGCCAGCTCAGGAGGGTTCACCGGGGAGCTGTTTTTT	CASSGGFTGELFF
TRBV3-1/TRBV3-2	TRBJ2-1	NA	TRBD2	TGTGCCAGCAGCCAAGACCCCCGGGTACTAGCGGGAGTTGACAATGAGCAGTTCTTC	CASSQDPRVLAGVDNEQFF
TRBV5-6	TRBJ2-2	NA	TRBD1	TGTGCCAGCAGCCCCTCCGGGACAGGGCTTAACACCGGGGAGCTGTTTTTT	CASSPSGTGLNTGELFF
TRBV7-9	TRBJ1-4	NA	TRBD1	TGTGCCAGTTGCCCCCCCCAGACAGGGGGCGCGCTGGACGAAAAACTGTTTTTT	CASCPPQTGGALDEKLFF
TRBV9	TRBJ2-2	NA	TRBD1	TGTGCCAGCAGCGCGACAGGGGCGCCCACCGGGGAGCTGTTTTTT	CASSATGAPTGELFF
TRBV7-2	TRBJ2-1	NA	NA	TGTGCCAGCGGAAACTACAATGAGCAGTTCTTC	CASGNYNEQFF
TRBV7-2	TRBJ2-2	NA	TRBD2	TGTGCCAGCAGCCCCCCCGGCGGGAGGAACACCGGGGAGCTGTTTTTT	CASSPPGGRNTGELFF
TRBV10-3	TRBJ2-2	NA	NA	TGTGCCATCAGTGAGATGGAGATTACCGGGGAGCTGTTTTTT	CAISEMEITGELFF
TRBV3-1/TRBV3-2	TRBJ2-6	NA	NA	TGTGCCAGCAGTCCCTTCCTTAACCCTGGGGCCAACGTCCTGACTTTC	CASSPFLNPGANVLTF
TRBV30	TRBJ2-1	NA	NA	TGTGCCTGGAGTAGGGGCCTTGAGTATGAGCAGTTCTTC	CAWSRGLEYEQFF
TRBV10-3	TRBJ2-7	once	NA	TGTGCCATCAGCCCAGGGGTCTCCTACGAGCAGTACTTC	CAISPGVSYEQYF
TRBV18	TRBJ2-1	NA	TRBD1	TGTGCCAGCTCACCAGGGGACAGGGGGCTTAACAATGAGCAGTTCTTC	CASSPGDRGLNNEQFF
TRBV21-1	TRBJ2-4	once	NA	TGTGCCAGCAGCAAAGGGGGGCCGGTAGCCAAAAACATTCAGTACTTC	CASSKGGPVAKNIQYF
TRBV28	TRBJ1-2	NA	TRBD1	TGTGCCAGCAACACACAGGGGGCTAGCTATGGCTACACCTTC	CASNTQGASYGYTF
TRBV5-6	TRBJ2-7	NA	NA	TGTGCCAGCAGCTTGAGTCGGGCTAGCCGAGACTACGAGCAGTACTTC	CASSLSRASRDYEQYF
TRBV5-4	TRBJ1-3	NA	TRBD1	TGTGCCAGCAGCACCCGGGACAGTGGAAACACCATATATTTT	CASSTRDSGNTIYF
TRBV28	TRBJ2-2	NA	TRBD2	TGTGCCAGCACAACTAGCGGGAAGTACACCGGGGAGCTGTTTTTT	CASTTSGKYTGELFF
TRBV10-2	TRBJ2-2	NA	NA	TGCGCCAGCAGTGAGATGGCCATCGGGAGTAATACCGGGGAGCTGTTTTTT	CASSEMAIGSNTGELFF
TRBV7-3	TRBJ1-2	NA	TRBD1	TGTGCCAGCAGCTCCGGGACAGTATATGGCTACACCTTC	CASSSGTVYGYTF
TRBV9	TRBJ2-2	once	TRBD1	TGTGCCAGCAGCGATCAAAACAGGGGCGCGAACACCGGGGAGCTGTTTTTT	CASSDQNRGANTGELFF
TRBV11-2	TRBJ1-3	few	NA	TGTGCCAGCAGCTTAGCCCTTTGGGGAGCATCTGGAAACACCATATATTTT	CASSLALWGASGNTIYF
TRBV14	TRBJ2-7	once	NA	TGTGCCAGCAGCCAAGACCGGGCAAACTACGAGCAGTACTTC	CASSQDRANYEQYF
TRBV6-5	TRBJ2-1	NA	NA	TGTGCCAGCAGAAGAATGACTACCAACAATGAGCAGTTCTTC	CASRRMTTNNEQFF
TRBV5-1	TRBJ2-7	NA	TRBD1	TGCGCCAGCAGAAGGGACAGTGACGAGCAGTACTTC	CASRRDSDEQYF
TRBV30	TRBJ1-2	NA	NA	TGTGCCCTCTTATTGGGGGCCGCTGGCTACACCTTC	CALLLGAAGYTF
TRBV24-1	TRBJ2-1	NA	NA	TGTGCCACCAGTGATCAACGGACAGCCTACAATGAGCAGTTCTTC	CATSDQRTAYNEQFF
TRBV6-5	TRBJ1-4	NA	NA	TGTGCCAGCAAGGGCGCAGCTAATGAAAAACTGTTTTTT	CASKGAANEKLFF
TRBV2	TRBJ2-7	NA	NA	TGTGCCAGCAGGCCACGCGGGTCCAGCGAGCAGTACTTC	CASRPRGSSEQYF
TRBV2	TRBJ2-7	NA	TRBD1	TGTGCCAGCAGTCGGGACAGCTACGAGCAGTACTTC	CASSRDSYEQYF
TRBV30	TRBJ2-1	NA	TRBD2	TGTGCCTGGAGTCCGGCGGGAGACTCCTACAATGAGCAGTTCTTC	CAWSPAGDSYNEQFF
TRBV7-2	TRBJ2-7	NA	NA	TGTGCCAGCAGCTCCGTTGGACTCCCCTACGAGCAGTACTTC	CASSSVGLPYEQYF
TRBV5-1	TRBJ2-4	NA	NA	TGCGCCAGCAGCTTAAGCGGGCTGGGGGCCAAAAACATTCAGTACTTC	CASSLSGLGAKNIQYF
TRBV11-1	TRBJ2-2	NA	TRBD2	TGTGCCAGCAGCGAGCCTAGCGGGAGGGGTCCCGGGGAGCTGTTTTTT	CASSEPSGRGPGELFF
TRBV6-1	TRBJ1-5	NA	NA	TGTGCCAGCAGTGAAGTTGGGTGGAGTTATAGCAATCAGCCCCAGCATTTT	CASSEVGWSYSNQPQHF
TRBV12-3/TRBV12-4	TRBJ2-7	NA	NA	TGTGCCAGCAGTTTGGGGTCGGGGGAGCAGTACTTC	CASSLGSGEQYF
TRBV6-2/TRBV6-3	TRBJ2-2	NA	TRBD1	TGTGCCAGCAGTCAGACAGGGGGCGGATGGACCGGGGAGCTGTTTTTT	CASSQTGGGWTGELFF
TRBV9	TRBJ2-7	NA	TRBD2	TGTGCCAGCAGCCCGACTAGCGGCCTATCCTACGAGCAGTACTTC	CASSPTSGLSYEQYF
TRBV7-9	TRBJ1-1	once	NA	TGTGCCAGCAGCTTATCTGCCGCCACTGAAGCTTTCTTT	CASSLSAATEAFF
TRBV9	TRBJ2-7	NA	TRBD2	TGTGCCAGCAGCGCCAGACGACTAGCGGGGACCTACGAGCAGTACTTC	CASSARRLAGTYEQYF
TRBV5-4	TRBJ2-1	NA	NA	TGTGCCAGCAGCGTGGATAGCACTGAGCAGTTCTTC	CASSVDSTEQFF